These T cell receptor beta chains were read from a single sample in a study of cytomegalovirus exposure and HLA in healthy donors. The assay was immunoSEQ multiplex PCR, and TCRdb's table has in-frame clones only and misses some. The sample includes about 150,000 clones, 55% to 80% of them seen just once. Sequenced: PBMCs. The receptors were sampled from a woman aged 55 to 70 in good health and CMV-seropositive. The conserved cysteine and the conserved F or W are not part of the CDR3 here. Each record gives: J gene, V gene, CDR3 protein.

>TRBJ2-5|TRBV4-3
ASSQDYRVAGAETQY
>TRBJ2-7|TRBV29-1
SVDEGESNYEQY
>TRBJ1-2|TRBV10-2
ASSVENLYGYT
>TRBJ1-2|TRBV7-3
ASSFNDREGYT
>TRBJ1-4|TRBV10-3
AISPGREGNEKLF
>TRBJ1-1|TRBV18
ASSPLADRMNTEAF
>TRBJ1-1|TRBV18
ASSPSEGPEAF
>TRBJ1-1|TRBV5-4
ASSMGQGIFEAF
>TRBJ2-3|TRBV27
ASSPGTSGGLTDTQY
>TRBJ1-5|TRBV5-1
ASRDREDQPQH
>TRBJ1-1|TRBV19
ASSTGNTEAF
>TRBJ2-1|TRBV4-1
ASSQGSDEQF
>TRBJ2-1|TRBV27
ASSLWGLAVNNEQF
>TRBJ2-5|TRBV21-1
ASSTLTGPNQETQY
>TRBJ1-1|TRBV29-1
SGWRKGQTEAF
>TRBJ2-1|TRBV15
ATSREPDRVNEQF
>TRBJ1-2|TRBV19
ASRQESRGYT
>TRBJ2-7|TRBV28
ASSLRQGSNEQY
>TRBJ2-5|TRBV5-1
ASSLERGGETQY
>TRBJ1-5|TRBV28
ASIQAGYSNQPQH
>TRBJ2-7|TRBV6-5
ASSYDSGRSYEQY
>TRBJ1-3|TRBV6-1
ASSEDLGTGNTIY
>TRBJ1-2|TRBV29-1
SVDGAGGYT
>TRBJ2-1|TRBV25-1
ASSTPGLAYNEQF
>TRBJ1-2|TRBV2
ASSENITNYGYT
>TRBJ1-5|TRBV7-9
ASSSDPEGNQPQH
>TRBJ1-1|TRBV29-1
SVESQMNTEAF
>TRBJ2-7|TRBV30
AWSRTAYEQY
>TRBJ2-7|TRBV7-9
ASSLLGSGEQY
>TRBJ2-6|TRBV9
ASSVDGTAYGANVLT
>TRBJ2-7|TRBV7-2
ASSPFPGQGAVEQY
>TRBJ1-3|TRBV30
AWSVAGRAIY
>TRBJ2-2|TRBV7-3
ASSPQGTGELF
>TRBJ1-1|TRBV9
ASSVAHQGLTF
>TRBJ2-1|TRBV6-6
ASSNSGLAGVNEQF
>TRBJ2-1|TRBV5-1
ASSLGQGARNEQF
>TRBJ2-1|TRBV4-3
ASSPQVFSYNEQF
>TRBJ2-1|TRBV2
ASSAWTSRPNEQF
>TRBJ2-7|TRBV28
ASILQGAHSYEQY
>TRBJ2-1|TRBV28
ASSLPRDYNEQF
>TRBJ2-1|TRBV5-1
ASSLGDSGVSEQF
>TRBJ1-2|TRBV9
ASSVVDRGRGYT
>TRBJ2-2|TRBV7-8
ASSLGESNTGELF
>TRBJ2-3|TRBV9
ASSVSRSSTDTQY
>TRBJ1-6|TRBV7-8
ASSLEGYSYNSPLH
>TRBJ2-3|TRBV30
AWNAQGPGTQY
>TRBJ2-7|TRBV4-3
ASSQEIAGGYEQY
>TRBJ2-2|TRBV28
ASSSPGQSTGELF
>TRBJ2-1|TRBV11-3
ASSSRPGTGASHEQF
>TRBJ2-6|TRBV4-2
ASTSTIASGANVLT
>TRBJ2-7|TRBV5-5
ASSLGLADSYEQY
>TRBJ1-2|TRBV7-9
ASSRAEVGGYGYT
>TRBJ1-2|TRBV5-4
ASSFNRHGYT
>TRBJ2-1|TRBV30
AITRWAGSSYNEQF
>TRBJ1-3|TRBV29-1
SVAEQGSGNTIY